These T cell receptor beta chains were read from a single sample in a study of identical twins. TCRdb reanalysed the 5' RACE reads using MiXCR and keeps one entry per CDR3 protein. The profile covers approximately 890,000 distinct CDR3 sequences, with approximately 13% appearing a single time and around 1.6% taken by the ten largest. These same records also appear under a second study, on yellow fever vaccine responses in identical twins.

Source material: PBMCs. The receptor source for this set is a woman aged 18-29 years in good health. Both conserved end residues are part of each CDR3. The D gene is left open where the match is weak. Size is omitted from some rows. Given values are once, few, many or a class for expanded clones.

clone_size	d_call	v_call	j_call	cdr3_aa	cdr3_nt
few	TRBD1	TRBV7-9	TRBJ2-6	CASSVGTGDSGANVLTF	TGTGCCAGCAGCGTCGGGACAGGTGACTCTGGGGCCAACGTCCTGACTTTC
.	.	TRBV4-2	TRBJ2-2	CASRLNGGELVF	TGTGCCAGCAGACTCAATGGCGGGGAGCTGGTTTTT
few	TRBD1	TRBV5-1	TRBJ2-1	CASSLVDRDYNEQFF	TGCGCCAGCAGCTTGGTTGACAGGGACTACAATGAGCAGTTCTTC
.	.	TRBV7-8	TRBJ1-2	CASSLNRDRRNYGYTF	TGTGCCAGCAGCTTAAATAGAGACAGGAGAAACTATGGCTACACCTTC
.	.	TRBV20-1	TRBJ2-1	CSAQSRSYNEQFF	TGCAGTGCCCAATCCAGGAGCTACAATGAGCAGTTCTTC
many	.	TRBV5-1	TRBJ2-3	CASSLREFSDTQYF	TGCGCCAGCAGCCTACGGGAGTTCTCAGATACGCAGTATTTT
.	TRBD2	TRBV20-1	TRBJ2-1	CSARERGVSYNEQFF	TGCAGTGCTAGAGAGCGGGGGGTCTCCTACAATGAGCAGTTCTTC
few	.	TRBV15	TRBJ2-3	CATSRETPGWASATDTQYF	TGTGCCACCAGCAGAGAGACTCCAGGCTGGGCTTCTGCTACGGATACGCAGTATTTT
few	.	TRBV5-1	TRBJ2-1	CASSAPGGPYNEQFF	TGCGCCAGCAGCGCCCCCGGGGGGCCCTACAATGAGCAGTTCTTC
.	.	TRBV10-3	TRBJ2-7	CAISDIRPRTDSYEQYF	TGTGCCATCAGTGATATCCGGCCCCGGACAGACTCCTACGAGCAGTACTTC
.	TRBD1	TRBV4-1	TRBJ2-5	CASGRTGGEETQYF	TGCGCCAGCGGTCGGACAGGGGGCGAAGAGACCCAGTACTTC
few	TRBD2	TRBV6-5	TRBJ2-1	CASSYLTSGTSSYNEQFF	TGTGCCAGCAGTTATCTGACTAGCGGGACCAGCTCCTACAATGAGCAGTTCTTC
many	.	TRBV12-3/TRBV12-4	TRBJ2-1	CASSPGTVVNSYNEQFF	TGTGCCAGCAGCCCTGGGACGGTTGTTAACTCCTACAATGAGCAGTTCTTC
.	.	TRBV7-3	TRBJ2-4	CASSLKRAASGENIQYF	TGTGCCAGCAGCTTAAAGCGGGCAGCCTCAGGTGAAAACATTCAGTACTTC
.	.	TRBV6-2/TRBV6-3	TRBJ1-3	CASTEYGNTIYF	TGTGCCAGCACGGAGTATGGAAACACCATATATTTT
many	TRBD1	TRBV15	TRBJ2-2	CATSREIPSGGRTGELFF	TGTGCCACCAGCAGAGAGATCCCCTCAGGGGGTCGCACCGGGGAGCTGTTTTTT
.	TRBD1	TRBV12-3/TRBV12-4	TRBJ2-1	CAVNKGANNEQFF	TGTGCCGTTAATAAGGGGGCTAACAATGAGCAGTTCTTC
.	TRBD1	TRBV10-3	TRBJ2-7	CAISGGQGAVYEQYF	TGTGCCATCAGTGGGGGACAGGGGGCGGTCTACGAGCAGTACTTC
few	TRBD1	TRBV20-1	TRBJ1-2	CSALQGARGYTF	TGCAGTGCTCTCCAGGGGGCTCGGGGCTACACCTTC
.	.	TRBV28	TRBJ2-3	CASRRSRDATQYF	TGTGCCAGCAGAAGAAGTAGGGATGCTACGCAGTATTTT
few	.	TRBV20-1	TRBJ1-5	CSEWGSPWSNQPQHF	TGCAGTGAATGGGGTAGCCCCTGGAGCAATCAGCCCCAGCATTTT
.	.	TRBV10-3	TRBJ2-2	CAISDQPPGQSGELFF	TGTGCCATCAGTGACCAACCTCCAGGGCAGTCCGGGGAGCTGTTTTTT
.	TRBD2	TRBV6-2/TRBV6-3	TRBJ2-3	CASSYRTSGSGDTQYF	TGTGCCAGCAGTTACCGGACTAGCGGGAGTGGGGATACGCAGTATTTT
.	TRBD2	TRBV20-1	TRBJ2-1	CSARAGGSPTREQFF	TGCAGTGCTAGAGCGGGCGGGAGCCCTACACGGGAGCAGTTCTTC
.	.	TRBV5-1	TRBJ1-1	CASSSFVTNTEAFF	TGCGCCAGCAGCAGTTTCGTGACGAACACTGAAGCTTTCTTT
few	.	TRBV4-1	TRBJ2-2	CASSQGVQAITGELFF	TGCGCCAGCAGCCAAGGAGTACAGGCGATCACCGGGGAGCTGTTTTTT
.	.	TRBV5-5	TRBJ1-2	CASSLDGWTRGTF	TGTGCCAGCAGCTTGGATGGGTGGACCCGGGGGACCTTC
.	TRBD1	TRBV10-3	TRBJ2-1	CAISPGQGVNEQFF	TGTGCCATCAGTCCGGGACAGGGGGTCAATGAGCAGTTCTTC
.	.	TRBV12-3/TRBV12-4	TRBJ1-2	CASNLGPANYGYTF	TGTGCCAGCAACCTCGGGCCAGCTAACTATGGCTACACCTTC
few	TRBD2	TRBV4-2	TRBJ2-1	CASSQGPGLASYNEQFF	TGTGCCAGCAGCCAAGGGCCGGGACTAGCCTCCTACAATGAGCAGTTCTTC
.	.	TRBV12-3/TRBV12-4	TRBJ2-7	CASRSGLHEQYF	TGTGCCAGCAGGAGTGGGCTCCACGAGCAGTACTTC
.	.	TRBV9	TRBJ1-1	CASSVEQGWNTEAFF	TGTGCCAGCAGCGTTGAACAGGGCTGGAACACTGAAGCTTTCTTT
.	TRBD2	TRBV7-8	TRBJ2-1	CASSTGTSGRVWEQFF	TGTGCCAGCAGCACCGGGACTAGCGGGAGGGTATGGGAGCAGTTCTTC
many	TRBD2	TRBV11-2	TRBJ2-1	CASLFLGASGSLGHEQFF	TGTGCCAGCTTATTCCTGGGGGCTAGCGGGAGTCTAGGCCATGAGCAGTTCTTC
.	.	TRBV10-3	TRBJ1-1	CATSPGRDKGVTEAFF	TGTGCCACCTCGCCGGGACGCGACAAGGGGGTCACTGAAGCTTTCTTT
few	TRBD2	TRBV27	TRBJ2-7	CASSFTGLNMAQYF	TGTGCCAGCAGTTTTACGGGACTAAACATGGCGCAGTACTTC
.	.	TRBV15	TRBJ2-5	CATSRDPRTVHKTQYF	TGTGCCACCAGCAGAGACCCAAGGACAGTACACAAGACCCAGTACTTC
few	.	TRBV9	TRBJ2-1	CASSVGGRNEQFF	TGTGCCAGCAGCGTAGGTGGTCGGAATGAGCAGTTCTTC
few	.	TRBV20-1	TRBJ2-7	CSARVGSVEQYF	TGCAGTGCCCGCGTGGGGTCCGTTGAGCAGTACTTC
few	.	TRBV19	TRBJ2-7	CASSIRLQNSYEQYF	TGTGCCAGTAGTATTCGGCTACAGAATAGCTACGAGCAGTACTTC
.	.	TRBV12-3/TRBV12-4	TRBJ2-2	CASHREPMNTGELFF	TGTGCCAGCCACCGGGAGCCGATGAACACCGGGGAGCTGTTTTTT
.	TRBD2	TRBV11-1	TRBJ2-2	CASSLRGDSGSSIGELFF	TGTGCCAGCAGCCTCCGTGGAGATAGCGGGAGTTCAATCGGGGAGCTGTTTTTT
many	TRBD2	TRBV7-6	TRBJ2-3	CASSSDGGLDTQYF	TGTGCCAGCAGCTCAGACGGGGGGTTGGATACGCAGTATTTT
.	.	TRBV20-1	TRBJ1-1	CSATGPLNTEAFF	TGCAGTGCTACCGGACCGCTGAACACTGAAGCTTTCTTT
many	.	TRBV5-5	TRBJ1-5	CASSFGAESLIQHF	TGTGCCAGCAGCTTCGGGGCCGAAAGTCTGATCCAGCATTTT
many	.	TRBV12-3/TRBV12-4	TRBJ2-1	CASIRGGQGNYNEQFF	TGTGCCAGCATCCGGGGCGGGCAGGGGAACTACAATGAGCAGTTCTTC
few	.	TRBV12-3/TRBV12-4	TRBJ2-5	CASSLSWPRETQYF	TGTGCCAGCAGTTTATCTTGGCCGCGGGAGACCCAGTACTTC
.	TRBD2	TRBV28	TRBJ2-3	CASSRGTTLYF	TGTGCCAGCAGCCGAGGGACTACGCTTTATTTT